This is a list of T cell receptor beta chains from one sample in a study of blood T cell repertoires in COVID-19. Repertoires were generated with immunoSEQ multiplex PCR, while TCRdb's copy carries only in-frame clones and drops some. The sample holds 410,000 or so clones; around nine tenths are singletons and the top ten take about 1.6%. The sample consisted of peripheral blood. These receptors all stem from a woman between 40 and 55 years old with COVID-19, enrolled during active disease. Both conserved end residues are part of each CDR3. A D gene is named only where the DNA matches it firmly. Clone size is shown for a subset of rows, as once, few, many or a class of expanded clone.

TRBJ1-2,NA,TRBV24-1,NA,TGTGCCACCAGCCTGGACAGAGACTATGGCTACACCTTC,CATSLDRDYGYTF
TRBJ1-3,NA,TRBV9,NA,TGTGCCAGCAACCTAGAGGGAGGAAACACCATATATTTT,CASNLEGGNTIYF
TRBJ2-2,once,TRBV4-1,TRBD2,TGCGCCAGCAGCCAGGGCCTAGCGGGTCTCACCGGGGAGCTGTTTTTT,CASSQGLAGLTGELFF
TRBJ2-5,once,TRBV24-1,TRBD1,TGTGCCACCAGTGATTCGCGCGACAGGGGAAGACAAGAGACCCAGTACTTC,CATSDSRDRGRQETQYF
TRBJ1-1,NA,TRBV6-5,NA,TGTGCCAGCAGGGACAGTATTCCGAACACTGAAGCTTTCTTT,CASRDSIPNTEAFF
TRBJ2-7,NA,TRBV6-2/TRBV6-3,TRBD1,TGTGCCAGCAGTTACGGACAGGGGGCTCTGTACGAGCAGTACTTC,CASSYGQGALYEQYF
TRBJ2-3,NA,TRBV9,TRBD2,TGTGCCAGCAGCGGTAAGAGCGGGGGGACCACAGATACGCAGTATTTT,CASSGKSGGTTDTQYF
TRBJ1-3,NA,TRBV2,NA,TGTGCCAGCAGTGAAGCCCCCAGGGCTGGAAACACCATATATTTT,CASSEAPRAGNTIYF
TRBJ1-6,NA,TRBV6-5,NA,TGTGCCAGCAGTTCCTTAAATTCACCCCTCCACTTT,CASSSLNSPLHF
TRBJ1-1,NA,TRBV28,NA,TGTGCCAGCAGTTTATCGGAGGGCAGGGATACTGAAGCTTTCTTT,CASSLSEGRDTEAFF
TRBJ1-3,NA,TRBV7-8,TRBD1,TGTGCCAGCAGCTTAGCGCCCTACCGGGACAGGGTGTTTGAAAACACCATATATTTT,CASSLAPYRDRVFENTIYF
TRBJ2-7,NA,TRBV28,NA,TGTGCCAGCAGTTCAGCTGCGAGGAGCTCCTACGAGCAGTACTTC,CASSSAARSSYEQYF
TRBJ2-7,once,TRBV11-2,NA,TGTGCCAGCAGCTATACCTACGAGCAGTACTTC,CASSYTYEQYF
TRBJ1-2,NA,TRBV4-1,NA,TGCGCCAGCAGCCAAGTATTAGGGGGTCGGAACTATGGCTACACCTTC,CASSQVLGGRNYGYTF
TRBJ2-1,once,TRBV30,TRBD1,TGTGCCTGGAGTGTACAAGGGGGCCAGCTCCTGTACAATGAGCAGTTCTTC,CAWSVQGGQLLYNEQFF
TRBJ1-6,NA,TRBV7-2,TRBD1,TGTGCCAGCAGTCAAGGGGGCAGATATAATTCACCCCTCCACTTT,CASSQGGRYNSPLHF
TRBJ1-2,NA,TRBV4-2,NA,TGTGCCAGCAGCCAAGTTTCACAAGCAGGACGGATGAGCGGAGTGGGGTTTTATGGCTACACCTTC,CASSQVSQAGRMSGVGFYGYTF
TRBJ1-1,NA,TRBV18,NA,TGTGCCAGCACCCTAGAATCGGGGACTGAAGCTTTCTTT,CASTLESGTEAFF
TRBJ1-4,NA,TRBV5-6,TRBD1,TGTGCCAGCAGCTCTAGACAGGGAGGAGAAAAACTGTTTTTT,CASSSRQGGEKLFF
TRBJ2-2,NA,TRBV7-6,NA,TGTGCCAGCAGCCGAGAAATAGTTACGAACACCGGGGAGCTGTTTTTT,CASSREIVTNTGELFF
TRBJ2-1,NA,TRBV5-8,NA,TGTGCCAGCAGCGCCACCGGGACTCAGATCAATGAGCAGTTCTTC,CASSATGTQINEQFF
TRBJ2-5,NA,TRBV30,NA,TGTGCCTGGAGTGTACTAGGCGGGCAAGAGACCCAGTACTTC,CAWSVLGGQETQYF
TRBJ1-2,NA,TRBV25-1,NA,TGTGCCAGCAGTGACCCTGGGCGGGGACTCCAAAAGGATGGCTACACCTTC,CASSDPGRGLQKDGYTF
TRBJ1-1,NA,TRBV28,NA,TGTGCCACCGACAGGCAGAGAGGGAACACTGAAGCTTTCTTT,CATDRQRGNTEAFF
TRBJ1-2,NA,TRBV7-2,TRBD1,TGTGCCAGCAGCTTGAACGACAGGGGACCCTATGGCTACACCTTC,CASSLNDRGPYGYTF
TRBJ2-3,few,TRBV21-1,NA,TGTGCCGAGCGGATCGGGCATACGCAGTATTTT,CAERIGHTQYF
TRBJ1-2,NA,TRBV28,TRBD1,TGTGCCAGTCGTGATGGGACAGCCCGTGGCTACACCTTC,CASRDGTARGYTF
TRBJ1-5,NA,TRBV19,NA,TGTGCCAGTAGTATAGTGAGGGGACAATTTAGCAATCAGCCCCAGCATTTT,CASSIVRGQFSNQPQHF
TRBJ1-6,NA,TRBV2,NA,TGTGCCAGCAGTGATACAGGGCGATCACCCCTCCACTTT,CASSDTGRSPLHF
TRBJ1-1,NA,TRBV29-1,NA,TGCAGCGTTGCGGGTTTTGAGAACACTGAAGCTTTCTTT,CSVAGFENTEAFF
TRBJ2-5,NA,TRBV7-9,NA,TGTGCCAGCTTGGACAGCCAGTACCAAGAGACCCAGTACTTC,CASLDSQYQETQYF
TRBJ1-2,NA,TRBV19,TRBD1,TGTGCCAGTAGTGCCAGACAGGGGGAGAGGTATGGCTACACCTTC,CASSARQGERYGYTF
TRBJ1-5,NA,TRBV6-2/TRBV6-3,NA,TGTGCCAGCAGTATCCCCCGGGTTAGCAATCAGCCCCAGCATTTT,CASSIPRVSNQPQHF